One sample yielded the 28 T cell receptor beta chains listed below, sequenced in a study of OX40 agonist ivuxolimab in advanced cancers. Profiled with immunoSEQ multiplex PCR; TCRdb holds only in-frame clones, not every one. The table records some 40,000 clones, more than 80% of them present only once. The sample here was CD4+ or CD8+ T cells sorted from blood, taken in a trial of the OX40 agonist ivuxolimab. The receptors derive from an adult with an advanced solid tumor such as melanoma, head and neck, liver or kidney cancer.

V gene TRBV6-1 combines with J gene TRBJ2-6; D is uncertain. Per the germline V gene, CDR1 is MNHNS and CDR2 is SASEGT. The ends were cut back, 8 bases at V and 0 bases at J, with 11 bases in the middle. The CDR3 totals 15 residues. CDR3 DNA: TGTGCCAGCGGGAATGGCCTCTCTGGGGCCAACGTCCTGACTTTC. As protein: CASGNGLSGANVLTF.

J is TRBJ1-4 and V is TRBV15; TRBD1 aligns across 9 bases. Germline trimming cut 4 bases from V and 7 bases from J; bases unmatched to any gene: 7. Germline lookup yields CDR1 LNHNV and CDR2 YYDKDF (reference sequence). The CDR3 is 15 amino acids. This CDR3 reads CATSIGQGMSEKLFF. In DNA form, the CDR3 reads TGTGCCACCAGCATTGGACAGGGGATGAGTGAAAAACTGTTTTTT.

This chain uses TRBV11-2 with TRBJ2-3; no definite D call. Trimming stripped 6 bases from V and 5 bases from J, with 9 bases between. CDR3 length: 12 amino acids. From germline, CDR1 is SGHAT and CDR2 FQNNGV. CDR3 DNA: TGTGCCAGCAGTCCAGCTTTAGATACGCAGTATTTT. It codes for CASSPALDTQYF.

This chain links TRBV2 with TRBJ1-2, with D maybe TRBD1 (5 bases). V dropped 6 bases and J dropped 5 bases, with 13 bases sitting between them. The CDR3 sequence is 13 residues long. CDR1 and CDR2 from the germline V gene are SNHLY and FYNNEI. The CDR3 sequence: CASSGRENYGYTF. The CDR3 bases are TGTGCCAGCAGCGGCAGGGAGAATTATGGCTACACCTTC.

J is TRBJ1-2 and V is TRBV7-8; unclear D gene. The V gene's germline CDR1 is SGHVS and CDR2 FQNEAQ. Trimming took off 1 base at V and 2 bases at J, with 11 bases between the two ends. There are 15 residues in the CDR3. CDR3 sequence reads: CASSLDRYQNYGYTF. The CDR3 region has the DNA TGTGCCAGCAGCTTAGACAGATACCAGAACTATGGCTACACCTTC.

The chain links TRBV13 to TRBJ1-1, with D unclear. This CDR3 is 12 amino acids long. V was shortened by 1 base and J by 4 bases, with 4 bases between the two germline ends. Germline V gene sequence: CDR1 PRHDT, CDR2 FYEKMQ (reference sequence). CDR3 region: CASSLVGTEAFF. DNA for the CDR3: TGTGCCAGCAGCTTAGTGGGCACTGAAGCTTTCTTT. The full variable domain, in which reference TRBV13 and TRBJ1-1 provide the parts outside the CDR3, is AAGVIQSPRHLIKEKRETATLKCYPIPRHDTVYWYQQGPGQDPQFLISFYEKMQSDKGSIPDRFSAQQFSDYHSELNMSSLELGDSALYFCASSLVGTEAFFGQGTRLTVV.

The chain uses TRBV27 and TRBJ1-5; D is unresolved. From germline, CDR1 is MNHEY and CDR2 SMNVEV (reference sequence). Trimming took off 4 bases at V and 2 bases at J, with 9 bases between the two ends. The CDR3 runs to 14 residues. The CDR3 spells CASSSGQGNQPQHF. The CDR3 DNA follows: TGTGCCAGCAGTTCGGGTCAGGGCAATCAGCCCCAGCATTTT.

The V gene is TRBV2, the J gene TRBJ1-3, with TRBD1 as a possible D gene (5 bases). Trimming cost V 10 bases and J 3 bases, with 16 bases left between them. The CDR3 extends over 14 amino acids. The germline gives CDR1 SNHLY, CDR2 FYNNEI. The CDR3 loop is CAINGQGGGNTIYF. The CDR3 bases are TGTGCCATCAACGGGCAGGGTGGTGGAAACACCATATATTTT.

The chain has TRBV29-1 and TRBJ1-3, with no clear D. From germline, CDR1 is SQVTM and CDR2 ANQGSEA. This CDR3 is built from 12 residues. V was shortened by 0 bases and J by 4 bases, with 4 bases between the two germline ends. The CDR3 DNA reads TGCAGCGTTGAAGAGGGGGGAAACACCATATATTTT. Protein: CSVEEGGNTIYF.

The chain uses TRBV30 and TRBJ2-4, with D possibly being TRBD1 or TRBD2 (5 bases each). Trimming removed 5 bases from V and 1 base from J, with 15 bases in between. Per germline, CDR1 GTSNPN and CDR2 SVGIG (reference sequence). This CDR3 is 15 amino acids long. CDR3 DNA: TGTGCCTGGGGGTGGTGGGGGAGCGCCAAAAACATTCAGTACTTC. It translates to CAWGWWGSAKNIQYF.

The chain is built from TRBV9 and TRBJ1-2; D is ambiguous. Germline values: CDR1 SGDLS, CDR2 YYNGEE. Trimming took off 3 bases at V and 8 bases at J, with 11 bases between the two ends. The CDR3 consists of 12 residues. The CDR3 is CASSAVTQGYTF. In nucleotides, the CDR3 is TGTGCCAGCAGCGCAGTCACACAGGGCTACACCTTC.

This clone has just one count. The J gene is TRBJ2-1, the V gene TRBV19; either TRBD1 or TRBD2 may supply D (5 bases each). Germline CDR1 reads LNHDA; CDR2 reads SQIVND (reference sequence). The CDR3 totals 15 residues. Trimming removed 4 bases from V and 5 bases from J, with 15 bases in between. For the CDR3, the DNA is TGTGCCAGTAGTACGGGGCCAACCTTCAACAATGAGCAGTTCTTC. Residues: CASSTGPTFNNEQFF.

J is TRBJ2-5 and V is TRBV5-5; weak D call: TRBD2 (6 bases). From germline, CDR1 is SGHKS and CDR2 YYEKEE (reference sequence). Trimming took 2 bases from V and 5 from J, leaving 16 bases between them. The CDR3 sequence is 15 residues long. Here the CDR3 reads CASSFDIGAGETQYF. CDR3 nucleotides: TGTGCCAGCAGCTTCGACATCGGGGCGGGGGAGACCCAGTACTTC.

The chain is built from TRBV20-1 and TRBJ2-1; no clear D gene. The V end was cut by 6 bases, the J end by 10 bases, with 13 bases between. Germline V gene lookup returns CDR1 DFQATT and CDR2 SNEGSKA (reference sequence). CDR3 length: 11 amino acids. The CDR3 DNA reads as TGCAGTGCCAGGCAGCAAAGCGAGCAGTTCTTC. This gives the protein CSARQQSEQFF.

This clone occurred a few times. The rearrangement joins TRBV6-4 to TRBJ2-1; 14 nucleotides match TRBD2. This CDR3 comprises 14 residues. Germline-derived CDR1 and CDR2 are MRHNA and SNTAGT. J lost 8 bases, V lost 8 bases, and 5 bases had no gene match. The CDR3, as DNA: TGTGCCAGCTCCGGACTAGCGGGGGGACATGAGCAGTTCTTC. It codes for CASSGLAGGHEQFF.

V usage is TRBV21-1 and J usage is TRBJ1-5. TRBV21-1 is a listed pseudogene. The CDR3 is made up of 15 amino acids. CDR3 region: CASRGGTQINQPQHF. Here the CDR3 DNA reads TGTGCCAGCAGGGGGGGGACGCAGATAAATCAGCCCCAGCATTTT.

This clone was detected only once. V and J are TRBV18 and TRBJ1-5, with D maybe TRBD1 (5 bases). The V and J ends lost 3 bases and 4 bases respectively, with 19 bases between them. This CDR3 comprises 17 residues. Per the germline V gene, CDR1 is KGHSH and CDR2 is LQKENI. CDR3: CASSPWRGRESNQPQHF. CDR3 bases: TGTGCCAGCTCACCCTGGCGGGGGAGGGAGTCAAATCAGCCCCAGCATTTT.

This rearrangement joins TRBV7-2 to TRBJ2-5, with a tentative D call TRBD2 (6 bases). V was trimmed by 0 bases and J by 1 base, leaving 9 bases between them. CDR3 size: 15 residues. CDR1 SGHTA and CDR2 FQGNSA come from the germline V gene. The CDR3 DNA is TGTGCCAGCAGCTTAGCTAGCGGCTTCCAAGAGACCCAGTACTTC. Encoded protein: CASSLASGFQETQYF.

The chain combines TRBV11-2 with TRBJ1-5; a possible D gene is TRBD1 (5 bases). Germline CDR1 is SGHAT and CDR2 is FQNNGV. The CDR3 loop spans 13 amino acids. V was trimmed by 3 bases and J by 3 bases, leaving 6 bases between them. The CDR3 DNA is TGTGCCAGCAGCTTGGGGCCCAATCAGCCCCAGCATTTT. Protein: CASSLGPNQPQHF.

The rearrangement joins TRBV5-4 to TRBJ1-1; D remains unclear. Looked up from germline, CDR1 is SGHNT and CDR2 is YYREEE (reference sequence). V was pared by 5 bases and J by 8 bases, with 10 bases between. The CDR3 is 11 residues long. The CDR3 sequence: CASSGRREAFF. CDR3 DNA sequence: TGTGCCAGCAGTGGTCGCAGGGAAGCTTTCTTT.

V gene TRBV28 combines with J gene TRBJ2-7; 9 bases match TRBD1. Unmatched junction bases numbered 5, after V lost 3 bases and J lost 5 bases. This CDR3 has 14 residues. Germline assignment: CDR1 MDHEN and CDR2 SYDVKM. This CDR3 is CASSLGQGRHEQYF. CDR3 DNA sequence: TGTGCCAGCAGTTTGGGACAGGGAAGGCACGAGCAGTACTTC.

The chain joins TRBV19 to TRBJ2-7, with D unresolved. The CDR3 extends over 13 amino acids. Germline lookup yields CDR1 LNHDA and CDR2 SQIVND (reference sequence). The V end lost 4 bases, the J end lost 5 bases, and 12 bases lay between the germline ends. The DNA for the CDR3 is TGTGCCAGTAGTACGGGTAGCAAGGACGAGCAGTACTTC. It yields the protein CASSTGSKDEQYF. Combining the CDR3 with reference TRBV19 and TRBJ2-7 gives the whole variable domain DGGITQSPKYLFRKEGQNVTLSCEQNLNHDAMYWYRQDPGQGLRLIYYSQIVNDFQKGDIAEGYSVSREKKESFPLTVTSAQKNPTAFYLCASSTGSKDEQYFGPGTRLTVT.

CDR3 bases: TGTGCCACCAGCAGAGAGCGGGGCTACACCTTC. Residues: CATSRERGYTF. V usage is TRBV15 and J usage is TRBJ1-2; D call uncertain. Germline loops: CDR1 LNHNV, CDR2 YYDKDF (reference sequence). This CDR3 has 11 residues. Trimming took off 0 bases at V and 8 bases at J, with 4 bases between the two ends.

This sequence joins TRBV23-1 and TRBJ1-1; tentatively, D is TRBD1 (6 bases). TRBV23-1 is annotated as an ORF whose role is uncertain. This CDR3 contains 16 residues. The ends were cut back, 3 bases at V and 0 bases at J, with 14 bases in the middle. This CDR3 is CASSQTGTHMNTEAFF. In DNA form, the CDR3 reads TGCGCCAGCAGTCAGACCGGGACACACATGAACACTGAAGCTTTCTTT.

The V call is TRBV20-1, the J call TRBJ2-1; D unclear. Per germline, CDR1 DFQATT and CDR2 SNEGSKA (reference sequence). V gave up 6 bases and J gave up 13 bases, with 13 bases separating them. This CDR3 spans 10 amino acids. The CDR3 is CSARIGRQFF. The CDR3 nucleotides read TGCAGTGCCAGAATTGGGCGACAGTTCTTC.

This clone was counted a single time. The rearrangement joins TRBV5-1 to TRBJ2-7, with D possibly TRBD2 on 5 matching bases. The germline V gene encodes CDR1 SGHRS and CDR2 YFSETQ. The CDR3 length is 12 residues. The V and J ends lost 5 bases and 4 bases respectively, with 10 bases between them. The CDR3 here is CASRGAFYEQYF. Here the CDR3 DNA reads TGCGCCAGCAGGGGAGCGTTTTACGAGCAGTACTTC.

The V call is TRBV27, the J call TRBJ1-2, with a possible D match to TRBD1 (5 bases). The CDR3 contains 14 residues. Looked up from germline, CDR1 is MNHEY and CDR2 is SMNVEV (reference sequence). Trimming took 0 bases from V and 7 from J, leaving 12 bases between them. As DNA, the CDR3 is TGTGCCAGCAGTTTATCGTGGGGGAGTAGTGGCTACACCTTC. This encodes CASSLSWGSSGYTF.

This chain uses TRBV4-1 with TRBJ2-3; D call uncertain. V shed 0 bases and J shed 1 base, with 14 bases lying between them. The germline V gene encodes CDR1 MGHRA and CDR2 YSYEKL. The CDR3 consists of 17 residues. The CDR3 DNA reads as TGCGCCAGCAGCCAAGATGAGGTAAACAGTCGCACAGATACGCAGTATTTT. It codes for CASSQDEVNSRTDTQYF.